Below, one T cell receptor (beta chain) is given with its context. Original handling: Cell counts per sample came from amplifying reference gene primers. Using immunoSEQ multiplex PCR, the repertoire was profiled, and TCRdb retains in-frame clones only, with some absent. That table gives V, J and clone size, and the DNA gave D and trimming. The data show about 300,000 clones, 85% to 90% seen once. These data belong to a study of blood T cell repertoires in COVID-19. Whole-study context: In each case, the material was cDNA or gDNA derived from T cells, B-cell-depleted T cells, or PBMCs.

The CDR3 is 18 residues long. V shed 6 bases and J 10 bases; nucleotides not matched to a gene: 17. Enrollees, about 18 to 100 years old, lived in 20 to 25 US areas. Self-reported history from a screening survey and questionnaire set each donor's cohort. The sample comprised PBMCs or T cells enriched from blood (not recorded which). The V gene is TRBV23-1, the J gene TRBJ1-6; 11 bases agree with TRBD1. TRBV23-1 is designated an ORF whose function remains uncertain. The TCR sequence derives from a young woman with acute COVID-19. CDR3 loop: CASSPLVLGTGGRSPLHF. CDR3 nucleotide sequence: TGCGCCAGCAGCCCTCTAGTTCTCGGGACAGGGGGAAGATCACCCCTCCACTTT.